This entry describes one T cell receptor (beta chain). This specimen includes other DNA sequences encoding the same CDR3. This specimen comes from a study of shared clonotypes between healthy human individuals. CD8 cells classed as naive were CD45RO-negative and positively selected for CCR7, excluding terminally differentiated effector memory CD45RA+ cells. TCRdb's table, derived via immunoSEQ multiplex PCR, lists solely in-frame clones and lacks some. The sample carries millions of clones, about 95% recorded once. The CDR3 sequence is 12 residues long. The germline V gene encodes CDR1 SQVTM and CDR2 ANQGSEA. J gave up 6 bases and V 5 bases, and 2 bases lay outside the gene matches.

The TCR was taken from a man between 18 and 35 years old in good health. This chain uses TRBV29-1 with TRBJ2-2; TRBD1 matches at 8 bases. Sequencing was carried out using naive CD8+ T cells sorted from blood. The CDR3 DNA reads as TGCAGCGTTCAGGGGGCGGCCGGGGAGCTGTTTTTT. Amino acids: CSVQGAAGELFF.